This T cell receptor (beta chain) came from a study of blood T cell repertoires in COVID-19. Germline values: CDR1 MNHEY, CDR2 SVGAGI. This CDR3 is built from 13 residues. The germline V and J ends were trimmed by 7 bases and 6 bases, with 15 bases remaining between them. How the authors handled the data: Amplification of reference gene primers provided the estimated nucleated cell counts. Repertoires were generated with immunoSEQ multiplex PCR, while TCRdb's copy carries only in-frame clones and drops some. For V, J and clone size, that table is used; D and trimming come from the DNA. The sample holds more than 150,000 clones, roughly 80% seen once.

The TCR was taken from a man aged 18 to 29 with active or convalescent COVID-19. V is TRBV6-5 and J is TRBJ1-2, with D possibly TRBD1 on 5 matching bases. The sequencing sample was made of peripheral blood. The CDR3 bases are TGTGCCAGCACCCACGGAGGGGTGGATGGCTACACCTTC. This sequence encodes CASTHGGVDGYTF.